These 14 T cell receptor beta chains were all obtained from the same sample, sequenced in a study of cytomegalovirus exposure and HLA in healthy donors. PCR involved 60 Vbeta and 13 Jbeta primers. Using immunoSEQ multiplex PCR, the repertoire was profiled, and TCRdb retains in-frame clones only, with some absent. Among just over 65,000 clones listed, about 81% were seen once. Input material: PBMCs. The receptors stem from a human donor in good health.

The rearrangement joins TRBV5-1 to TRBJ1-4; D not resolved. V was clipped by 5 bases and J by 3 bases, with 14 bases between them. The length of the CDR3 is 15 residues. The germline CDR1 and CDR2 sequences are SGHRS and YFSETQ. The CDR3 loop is CASSRLAGANEKLFF. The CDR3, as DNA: TGCGCCAGCAGTCGCCTCGCGGGCGCTAATGAAAAACTGTTTTTT.

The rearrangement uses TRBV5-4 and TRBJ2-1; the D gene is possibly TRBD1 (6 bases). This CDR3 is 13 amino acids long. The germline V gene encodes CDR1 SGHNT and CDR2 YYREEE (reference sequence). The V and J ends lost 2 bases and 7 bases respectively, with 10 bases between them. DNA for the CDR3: TGTGCCAGCAGCTTAGGTACAGGGAATGAGCAGTTCTTC. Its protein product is CASSLGTGNEQFF. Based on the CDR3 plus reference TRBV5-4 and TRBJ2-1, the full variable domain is ETGVTQSPTHLIKTRGQQVTLRCSSQSGHNTVSWYQQALGQGPQFIFQYYREEENGRGNFPPRFSGLQFPNYSSELNVNALELDDSALYLCASSLGTGNEQFFGPGTRLTVL.

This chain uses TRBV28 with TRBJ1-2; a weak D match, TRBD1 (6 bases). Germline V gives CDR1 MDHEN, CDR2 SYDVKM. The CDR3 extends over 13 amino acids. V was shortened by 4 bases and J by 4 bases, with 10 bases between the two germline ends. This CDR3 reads CASSSTGLYGYTF. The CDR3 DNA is TGTGCCAGCAGTTCTACAGGGCTCTATGGCTACACCTTC.

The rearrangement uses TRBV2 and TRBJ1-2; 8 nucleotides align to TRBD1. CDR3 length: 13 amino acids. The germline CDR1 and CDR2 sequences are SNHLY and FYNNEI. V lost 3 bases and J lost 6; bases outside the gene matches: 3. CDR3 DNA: TGTGCCAGCAGTGACAGGGGGCGTCATGGCTACACCTTC. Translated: CASSDRGRHGYTF. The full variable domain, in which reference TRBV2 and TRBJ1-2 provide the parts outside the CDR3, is EPEVTQTPSHQVTQMGQEVILRCVPISNHLYFYWYRQILGQKVEFLVSFYNNEISEKSEIFDDQFSVERPDGSNFTLKIRSTKLEDSAMYFCASSDRGRHGYTFGSGTRLTVV.

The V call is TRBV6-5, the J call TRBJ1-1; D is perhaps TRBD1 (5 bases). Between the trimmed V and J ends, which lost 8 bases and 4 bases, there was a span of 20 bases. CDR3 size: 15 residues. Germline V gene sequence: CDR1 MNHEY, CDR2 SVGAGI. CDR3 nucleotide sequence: TGTGCCAGCGTAAACAGGAGCGCCGTACTCACTGAAGCTTTCTTT. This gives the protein CASVNRSAVLTEAFF.

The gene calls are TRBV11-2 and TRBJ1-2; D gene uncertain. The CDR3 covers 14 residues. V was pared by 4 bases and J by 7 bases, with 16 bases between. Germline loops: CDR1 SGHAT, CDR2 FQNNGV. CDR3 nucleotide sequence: TGTGCCAGCAGCTCAATCCCTGGAGGACTTGGCTACACCTTC. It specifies CASSSIPGGLGYTF. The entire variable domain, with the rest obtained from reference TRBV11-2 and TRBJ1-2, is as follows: EAGVAQSPRYKIIEKRQSVAFWCNPISGHATLYWYQQILGQGPKLLIQFQNNGVVDDSQLPKDRFSAERLKGVDSTLKIQPAKLEDSAVYLCASSSIPGGLGYTFGSGTRLTVV.

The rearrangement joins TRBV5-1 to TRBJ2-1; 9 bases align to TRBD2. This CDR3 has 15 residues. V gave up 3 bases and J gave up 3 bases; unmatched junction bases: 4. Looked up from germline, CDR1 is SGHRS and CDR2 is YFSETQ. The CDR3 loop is CASSSASGVYNEQFF. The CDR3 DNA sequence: TGCGCCAGCAGCTCGGCTAGCGGGGTCTACAATGAGCAGTTCTTC.

The CDR3 coding sequence is TGTGCCAGCAGCACACAAGGAGGGGATGAAAAACTGTTTTTT. Translated, it gives CASSTQGGDEKLFF. The rearrangement links TRBV7-2 to TRBJ1-4; D possibly corresponds to TRBD1 (5 bases). CDR3 size: 14 residues. Germline CDR1 is SGHTA and CDR2 is FQGNSA. V was pared by 5 bases and J by 6 bases, with 13 bases between.

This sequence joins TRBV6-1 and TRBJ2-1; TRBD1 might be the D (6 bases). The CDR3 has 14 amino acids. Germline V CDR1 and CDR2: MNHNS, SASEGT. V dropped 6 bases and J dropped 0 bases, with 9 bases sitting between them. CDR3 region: CASRRTDSYNEQFF. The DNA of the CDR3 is TGTGCCAGCAGACGGACAGACTCCTACAATGAGCAGTTCTTC.

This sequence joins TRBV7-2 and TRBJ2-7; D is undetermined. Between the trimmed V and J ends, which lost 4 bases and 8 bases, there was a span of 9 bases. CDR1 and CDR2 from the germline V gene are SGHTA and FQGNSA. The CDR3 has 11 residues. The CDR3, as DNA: TGTGCCAGCAGCTCCGCACACAAGCAGTACTTC. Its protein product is CASSSAHKQYF.

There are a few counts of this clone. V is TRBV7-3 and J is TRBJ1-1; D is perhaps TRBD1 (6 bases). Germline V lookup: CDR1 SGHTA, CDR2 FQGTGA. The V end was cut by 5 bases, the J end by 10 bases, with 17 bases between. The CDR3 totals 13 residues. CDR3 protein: CASSPVEGVGAFF. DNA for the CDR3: TGTGCCAGCAGCCCTGTTGAGGGGGTCGGAGCTTTCTTT.

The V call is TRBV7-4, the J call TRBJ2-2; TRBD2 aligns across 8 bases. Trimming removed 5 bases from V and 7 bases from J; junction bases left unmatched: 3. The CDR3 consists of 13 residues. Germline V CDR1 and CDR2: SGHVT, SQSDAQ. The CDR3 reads CASSPGGGGELFF. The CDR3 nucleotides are TGTGCCAGCAGCCCGGGGGGGGGCGGGGAGCTGTTTTTT.

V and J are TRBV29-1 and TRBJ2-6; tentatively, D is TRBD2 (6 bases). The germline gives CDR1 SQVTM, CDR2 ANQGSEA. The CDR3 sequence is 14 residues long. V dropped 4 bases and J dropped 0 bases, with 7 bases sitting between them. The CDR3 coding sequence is TGCAGCGTTGCGGGAGTCTCTGGGGCCAACGTCCTGACTTTC. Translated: CSVAGVSGANVLTF.

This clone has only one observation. CDR3 loop: CASSIDHTVSYEQYF. The CDR3 DNA is TGTGCCAGTAGTATAGATCATACTGTCTCCTACGAGCAGTACTTC. The rearrangement links TRBV19 to TRBJ2-7; unclear D gene. Between the trimmed V and J ends, which lost 0 bases and 0 bases, there was a span of 9 bases. The CDR3 has 15 amino acids. The germline CDR1 and CDR2 sequences are LNHDA and SQIVND (reference sequence).